The following is a T cell receptor beta chain sequence with its context. From germline, CDR1 is SGHRS and CDR2 YFSETQ. The length of the CDR3 is 16 residues. Losses at the gene ends were 7 bases for V and 4 bases for J; bases not matched to a gene: 12. TCRdb keeps only in-frame clones here, not all; method: immunoSEQ multiplex PCR. Seen here are about 250,000 clones, around nine tenths observed once, and the top ten hold 4%. These data originate in a study of blood T cell repertoires in COVID-19. Study-level information: From T cells, B-cell-depleted T cells, or PBMCs came the material, which was cDNA or gDNA.

Participants' reported clinical history set cohort assignment. This receptor was taken from a woman aged 25 to 39 with acute COVID-19. The chain carries TRBV5-1 and TRBJ2-5, with 11 bases fitting TRBD2. Sequenced input: PBMCs or T cells enriched from blood (not recorded which). CDR3 nucleotide sequence: TGCGCCAGCTGGGCTAGCGGGGGGCCGAGGGGAGAGACCCAGTACTTC. It yields the protein CASWASGGPRGETQYF.